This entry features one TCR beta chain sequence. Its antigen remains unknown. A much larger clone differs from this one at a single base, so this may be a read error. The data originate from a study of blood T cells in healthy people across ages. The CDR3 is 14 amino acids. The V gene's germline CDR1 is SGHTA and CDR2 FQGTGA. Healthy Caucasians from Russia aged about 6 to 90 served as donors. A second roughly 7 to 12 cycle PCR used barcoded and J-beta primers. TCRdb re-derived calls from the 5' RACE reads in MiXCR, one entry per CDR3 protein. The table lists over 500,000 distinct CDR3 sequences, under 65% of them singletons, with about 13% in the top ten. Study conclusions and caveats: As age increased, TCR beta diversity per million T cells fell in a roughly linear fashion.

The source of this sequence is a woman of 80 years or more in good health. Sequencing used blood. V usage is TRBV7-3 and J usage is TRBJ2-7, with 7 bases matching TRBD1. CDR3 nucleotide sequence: TGTGCCAGCAGCCCGGGACAGAACTCCTACGAGCAGTGCTTC. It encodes CASSPGQNSYEQCF.